Each of the 14 T cell receptor beta chains below was sequenced from the same sample in a study of T-cell reconstitution after alpha-beta-depleted transplantation in children. The TCRbeta library incorporated unique molecular identifiers. One entry per CDR3 protein results from TCRdb running MiXCR on the PCR reads. The sample yields fewer than 400,000 distinct CDR3 sequences, 20% seen once. The source material was PBMCs from the stem cell graft donor, sampled from the stem cell graft. Receptor source: a human donor who donated a stem cell graft to a child with acute myeloid leukemia.

The chain joins TRBV12-3 or TRBV12-4 to TRBJ2-5; 9 positions match TRBD1. The V and J ends lost 2 bases and 4 bases, in that order; junction bases with no gene match: 5. The CDR3 has 15 residues. The CDR3 region is CASSLRDRVPETQYF. CDR3 coding DNA: TGTGCCAGCAGTTTAAGGGACAGGGTTCCAGAGACCCAGTACTTC.

This clonotype occurred many times. This sequence joins TRBV29-1 and TRBJ2-7; 11 bases are shared with TRBD1. Trimming removed 6 bases from V and 5 bases from J; junction bases left unmatched: 6. The CDR3 has 13 amino acids. Germline values: CDR1 SQVTM, CDR2 ANQGSEA. CDR3 amino acids: CSVGQGAPNEQYF. CDR3 DNA sequence: TGCAGCGTCGGACAGGGGGCCCCCAACGAGCAGTACTTC.

This clonotype was seen ten or more times. The rearrangement links TRBV20-1 to TRBJ2-3; 13 bases agree with TRBD2. The germline gives CDR1 DFQATT, CDR2 SNEGSKA (reference sequence). V shed 5 bases and J 2 bases; nucleotides not matched to a gene: 13. This CDR3 spans 18 amino acids. CDR3 in amino acids: CSAPRLAGGTPFTDTQYF. The CDR3, as DNA: TGCAGTGCTCCCCGACTAGCGGGAGGCACCCCTTTCACAGATACGCAGTATTTT.

There are many counts of this clonotype. This chain uses TRBV7-9 with TRBJ2-7; D may be TRBD1 (6 bases). Germline V gene data show CDR1 as SEHNR and CDR2 as FQNEAQ (reference sequence). The CDR3 contains 14 residues. V lost 4 bases, J lost 0 bases, and 10 bases lay in between. CDR3 DNA sequence: TGTGCCAGCAGCTCCAGGGACAACTCCTACGAGCAGTACTTC. It yields the protein CASSSRDNSYEQYF.

This clonotype turned up a few times. The V gene is TRBV18, the J gene TRBJ1-1; D is undetermined. This CDR3 is built from 14 residues. V lost 4 bases and J 0 bases, leaving 9 bases between the germline ends. Germline V gene data show CDR1 as KGHSH and CDR2 as LQKENI. CDR3 coding DNA: TGTGCCAGCTCACTGGACGGTTTGAACACTGAAGCTTTCTTT. Amino acid sequence: CASSLDGLNTEAFF.

The chain recombines TRBV20-1 with TRBJ1-5, with D hard to call. The CDR3 contains 13 residues. Deletions cut 5 bases from V and 7 bases from J, with 15 bases between. From germline, CDR1 is DFQATT and CDR2 SNEGSKA (reference sequence). CDR3 in DNA: TGCAGTGCTGCGAAGGAAATAAGACAGCCCCAGCATTTT. This encodes CSAAKEIRQPQHF.

This clonotype appeared a few times. This sequence joins TRBV10-3 and TRBJ2-3; the D is unclear. With 6 bases removed from V and 1 base from J, the gap between germline ends came to 8 bases. Per germline, CDR1 ENHRY and CDR2 SYGVKD. CDR3 length: 13 residues. The CDR3 bases are TGTGCCATCAGCCCCGGCGGCACAGATACGCAGTATTTT. Amino acid sequence: CAISPGGTDTQYF.

The chain carries TRBV28 and TRBJ2-7; D unresolved. The CDR3 loop spans 13 amino acids. Looked up from germline, CDR1 is MDHEN and CDR2 is SYDVKM. Trimming left V 7 bases short and J 3 bases short, with 13 bases between. The CDR3 protein is CASNPGLNYEQYF. CDR3 in DNA: TGTGCCAGCAACCCCGGATTAAACTACGAGCAGTACTTC.

The CDR3 DNA follows: TGTGCCAGCAGCTTAGCGAGCGGGGCTATCTACAATGAGCAGTTCTTC. Protein sequence: CASSLASGAIYNEQFF. The V and J genes are TRBV7-9 and TRBJ2-1, with TRBD2 identical over 7 bases. The CDR3 totals 16 residues. Per the germline V gene, CDR1 is SEHNR and CDR2 is FQNEAQ (reference sequence). The J segment lost 3 bases and the V segment lost 0 bases, leaving 5 bases of the junction unmatched.

The chain uses TRBV25-1 and TRBJ2-7; D is undetermined. CDR1 and CDR2 (germline): MGHDK, SYGVNS. The CDR3 extends over 14 amino acids. V was cut by 2 bases and J by 2 bases, with 10 bases left in between. CDR3 loop: CASSEAEGPYEQYF. The CDR3 DNA is TGTGCCAGCAGTGAAGCTGAAGGGCCCTACGAGCAGTACTTC.

Concerning this clonotype: A much larger clone sits a single nucleotide away, making a read error possible. The J gene is TRBJ1-1, the V gene TRBV20-1; D call uncertain. Per the germline V gene, CDR1 is DFQATT and CDR2 is SNEGSKA (reference sequence). The CDR3 sequence is 16 residues long. The DNA for the CDR3 is TGCTGTGCTAGAGCGAGGCGTATTGGTATGAACACTGAAGCTTTCTTT. Protein: CCARARRIGMNTEAFF.

This clonotype turned up a few times. The rearrangement links TRBV29-1 to TRBJ1-1; D unresolved. V gave up 6 bases and J gave up 4 bases, with 12 bases separating them. Looked up from germline, CDR1 is SQVTM and CDR2 is ANQGSEA. The length of the CDR3 is 12 residues. CDR3 nucleotides: TGCAGCGTGACTTACCGGACCACTGAAGCTTTCTTT. Its protein is CSVTYRTTEAFF.

The genes are TRBV24-1 and TRBJ2-1; possible D gene TRBD1, 5 bases. V was clipped by 5 bases and J by 0 bases, with 13 bases between them. This CDR3 comprises 16 residues. Germline lookup yields CDR1 KGHDR and CDR2 SFDVKD. CDR3 region: CATSALGPSSYNEQFF. CDR3 sequence (DNA): TGTGCCACCAGTGCTCTGGGGCCGAGCTCCTACAATGAGCAGTTCTTC.

This chain connects TRBV12-3 or TRBV12-4 to TRBJ2-1; 9 nucleotides agree with TRBD2. V shed 6 bases and J 9 bases; nucleotides not matched to a gene: 9. The CDR3 is made up of 14 amino acids. Written as DNA, the CDR3 is TGTGCCAGCAGAGGAACTAGCGGGCGAGGTGAGCAGTTCTTC. This gives the protein CASRGTSGRGEQFF.